This record concerns one T cell receptor beta chain sequence. Its antigen is not known. TCRdb's table, derived via immunoSEQ multiplex PCR, lists solely in-frame clones and lacks some. The sample consists of about 5,000 clones, less than 95% of them appearing once. The data were taken from a study of T cell clonotyping in hematopoietic cell transplantation. Study-level results: Pathologically expanded recipient clonotypes increased progressively from day 30 to day 180 as diversity fell.

Per the germline V gene, CDR1 is MDHEN and CDR2 is SYDVKM. This CDR3 region has 13 residues. J was trimmed by 7 bases and V by 6 bases; bases with no gene match: 7. The J gene is TRBJ1-2, the V gene TRBV28, with 8 bases that match TRBD1. Sequenced here: PBMCs, sampled 180 days after allogeneic stem cell transplant. The source of this sequence is a male patient aged 60 to 75 who had an allogeneic stem cell transplant from a related donor, so the T cells may come from the graft donor. Some clones in this sample may be carry-over from other donors' samples. The CDR3 reads CASSKSQGAGYTF. The CDR3 DNA sequence: TGTGCCAGCAGCAAGAGTCAGGGGGCTGGCTACACCTTC.